These 9 T cell receptor beta chains were sequenced from one sample in a study of T cells after yellow fever vaccination. TCRdb passed the 5' RACE reads through MiXCR, listing each CDR3 protein once. This sample has under 700,000 distinct CDR3 sequences, with approximately 16% found just once. The sequenced sample was PBMCs, obtained 4 to 5 days after the first yellow fever vaccination. The origin of the receptors is a man between 18 and 29 years old who received the YFV17D yellow fever vaccine.

This clonotype was counted only a few times. This rearrangement joins TRBV30 to TRBJ1-3, with 8 bases that match TRBD1. This CDR3 region has 14 residues. V was clipped by 0 bases and J by 3 bases; unmatched bases: 1. CDR1 and CDR2 from the germline V gene are GTSNPN and SVGIG (reference sequence). The CDR3 DNA reads TGTGCCTGGAGTGTAGGACAGGGTGGAAACACCATATATTTT. It translates to CAWSVGQGGNTIYF.

This clonotype was seen more than once but under ten times. This chain connects TRBV20-1 to TRBJ1-1; the match to TRBD1 covers 8 bases. The CDR3 contains 13 residues. CDR1 and CDR2 from the germline V gene are DFQATT and SNEGSKA (reference sequence). Trimming removed 5 bases from V and 5 bases from J; junction bases left unmatched: 7. Here the CDR3 reads CSARRQGQTEAFF. The CDR3 DNA sequence: TGCAGTGCTCGACGACAGGGGCAGACTGAAGCTTTCTTT.

This clonotype has more than one count but fewer than ten. This CDR3 is CASNSGTGWTEAFF. As DNA, the CDR3 is TGTGCCAGCAACTCCGGGACAGGGTGGACTGAAGCTTTCTTT. The chain recombines TRBV6-2 or TRBV6-3 with TRBJ1-1, with 9 bases matching TRBD1. The J segment lost 5 bases and the V segment lost 7 bases, leaving 8 bases of the junction unmatched. This CDR3 spans 14 amino acids. CDR1 MNHEY and CDR2 SVGEGT come from the germline V gene.

In this sample, this clonotype turned up a few times. The chain is built from TRBV5-4 and TRBJ2-1, with 10 bases fitting TRBD1. This CDR3 comprises 15 residues. Trimming removed 5 bases from V and 4 bases from J; junction bases left unmatched: 6. From germline, CDR1 is SGHNT and CDR2 YYREEE (reference sequence). DNA of the CDR3: TGTGCCAGCAGTTGGGGACAGGGGAGGTACAATGAGCAGTTCTTC. Translation gives CASSWGQGRYNEQFF.

About this clonotype: One base away lies a much larger clone, so this may be a sequencing read error. CDR3 sequence reads: CSSSRDREVFYNSPLHF. Written as DNA, the CDR3 is TGCTCCAGCAGTCGGGACAGGGAAGTTTTCTATAATTCACCCCTCCACTTT. V gene TRBV5-1 combines with J gene TRBJ1-6; 9 bases are shared with TRBD1. CDR3 length: 17 amino acids. Germline V gene lookup returns CDR1 SGHRS and CDR2 YFSETQ.

This clonotype has a handful of counts. This chain joins TRBV20-1 and TRBJ2-2; 9 nucleotides agree with TRBD1. This CDR3 has 16 residues. Trimming cost V 0 bases and J 3 bases; bases outside gene matches: 5. The germline CDR1 and CDR2 sequences are DFQATT and SNEGSKA (reference sequence). The CDR3 spells CSARDGTGRYTGELFF. CDR3 DNA: TGCAGTGCTAGAGATGGGACAGGGCGGTACACCGGGGAGCTGTTTTTT.

The sample holds one count of this clonotype. The rearrangement uses TRBV4-1 and TRBJ2-3; TRBD1 aligns across 7 bases. J gave up 9 bases and V 0 bases, and 12 bases lay outside the gene matches. This CDR3 contains 16 residues. The germline V gene has CDR1 MGHRA and CDR2 YSYEKL. Here the CDR3 DNA reads TGCGCCAGCAGCCAAGAGCCACAGGGGTCTTTAGGCACGCAGTATTTT. Translating it yields CASSQEPQGSLGTQYF.

The chain uses TRBV4-3 and TRBJ1-1; no definite D call. With 0 bases removed from V and 0 bases from J, the gap between germline ends came to 11 bases. There are 16 residues in the CDR3. Germline V CDR1 and CDR2: LGHNA, YSLEER. In DNA form, the CDR3 reads TGCGCCAGCAGCCAAGAAGTAGCCGAGATGAACACTGAAGCTTTCTTT. This codes for CASSQEVAEMNTEAFF.

The CDR3 reads CASSQDISHGYTF. The CDR3 coding sequence is TGTGCCAGCAGCCAAGATATCTCCCATGGCTACACCTTC. The gene calls are TRBV3-1 and TRBJ1-2; D is ambiguous. The V end lost 0 bases, the J end lost 6 bases, and 8 bases lay between the germline ends. CDR3 length equals 13 residues. Germline CDR1 and CDR2: LGHDT and YNNKEL (reference sequence).